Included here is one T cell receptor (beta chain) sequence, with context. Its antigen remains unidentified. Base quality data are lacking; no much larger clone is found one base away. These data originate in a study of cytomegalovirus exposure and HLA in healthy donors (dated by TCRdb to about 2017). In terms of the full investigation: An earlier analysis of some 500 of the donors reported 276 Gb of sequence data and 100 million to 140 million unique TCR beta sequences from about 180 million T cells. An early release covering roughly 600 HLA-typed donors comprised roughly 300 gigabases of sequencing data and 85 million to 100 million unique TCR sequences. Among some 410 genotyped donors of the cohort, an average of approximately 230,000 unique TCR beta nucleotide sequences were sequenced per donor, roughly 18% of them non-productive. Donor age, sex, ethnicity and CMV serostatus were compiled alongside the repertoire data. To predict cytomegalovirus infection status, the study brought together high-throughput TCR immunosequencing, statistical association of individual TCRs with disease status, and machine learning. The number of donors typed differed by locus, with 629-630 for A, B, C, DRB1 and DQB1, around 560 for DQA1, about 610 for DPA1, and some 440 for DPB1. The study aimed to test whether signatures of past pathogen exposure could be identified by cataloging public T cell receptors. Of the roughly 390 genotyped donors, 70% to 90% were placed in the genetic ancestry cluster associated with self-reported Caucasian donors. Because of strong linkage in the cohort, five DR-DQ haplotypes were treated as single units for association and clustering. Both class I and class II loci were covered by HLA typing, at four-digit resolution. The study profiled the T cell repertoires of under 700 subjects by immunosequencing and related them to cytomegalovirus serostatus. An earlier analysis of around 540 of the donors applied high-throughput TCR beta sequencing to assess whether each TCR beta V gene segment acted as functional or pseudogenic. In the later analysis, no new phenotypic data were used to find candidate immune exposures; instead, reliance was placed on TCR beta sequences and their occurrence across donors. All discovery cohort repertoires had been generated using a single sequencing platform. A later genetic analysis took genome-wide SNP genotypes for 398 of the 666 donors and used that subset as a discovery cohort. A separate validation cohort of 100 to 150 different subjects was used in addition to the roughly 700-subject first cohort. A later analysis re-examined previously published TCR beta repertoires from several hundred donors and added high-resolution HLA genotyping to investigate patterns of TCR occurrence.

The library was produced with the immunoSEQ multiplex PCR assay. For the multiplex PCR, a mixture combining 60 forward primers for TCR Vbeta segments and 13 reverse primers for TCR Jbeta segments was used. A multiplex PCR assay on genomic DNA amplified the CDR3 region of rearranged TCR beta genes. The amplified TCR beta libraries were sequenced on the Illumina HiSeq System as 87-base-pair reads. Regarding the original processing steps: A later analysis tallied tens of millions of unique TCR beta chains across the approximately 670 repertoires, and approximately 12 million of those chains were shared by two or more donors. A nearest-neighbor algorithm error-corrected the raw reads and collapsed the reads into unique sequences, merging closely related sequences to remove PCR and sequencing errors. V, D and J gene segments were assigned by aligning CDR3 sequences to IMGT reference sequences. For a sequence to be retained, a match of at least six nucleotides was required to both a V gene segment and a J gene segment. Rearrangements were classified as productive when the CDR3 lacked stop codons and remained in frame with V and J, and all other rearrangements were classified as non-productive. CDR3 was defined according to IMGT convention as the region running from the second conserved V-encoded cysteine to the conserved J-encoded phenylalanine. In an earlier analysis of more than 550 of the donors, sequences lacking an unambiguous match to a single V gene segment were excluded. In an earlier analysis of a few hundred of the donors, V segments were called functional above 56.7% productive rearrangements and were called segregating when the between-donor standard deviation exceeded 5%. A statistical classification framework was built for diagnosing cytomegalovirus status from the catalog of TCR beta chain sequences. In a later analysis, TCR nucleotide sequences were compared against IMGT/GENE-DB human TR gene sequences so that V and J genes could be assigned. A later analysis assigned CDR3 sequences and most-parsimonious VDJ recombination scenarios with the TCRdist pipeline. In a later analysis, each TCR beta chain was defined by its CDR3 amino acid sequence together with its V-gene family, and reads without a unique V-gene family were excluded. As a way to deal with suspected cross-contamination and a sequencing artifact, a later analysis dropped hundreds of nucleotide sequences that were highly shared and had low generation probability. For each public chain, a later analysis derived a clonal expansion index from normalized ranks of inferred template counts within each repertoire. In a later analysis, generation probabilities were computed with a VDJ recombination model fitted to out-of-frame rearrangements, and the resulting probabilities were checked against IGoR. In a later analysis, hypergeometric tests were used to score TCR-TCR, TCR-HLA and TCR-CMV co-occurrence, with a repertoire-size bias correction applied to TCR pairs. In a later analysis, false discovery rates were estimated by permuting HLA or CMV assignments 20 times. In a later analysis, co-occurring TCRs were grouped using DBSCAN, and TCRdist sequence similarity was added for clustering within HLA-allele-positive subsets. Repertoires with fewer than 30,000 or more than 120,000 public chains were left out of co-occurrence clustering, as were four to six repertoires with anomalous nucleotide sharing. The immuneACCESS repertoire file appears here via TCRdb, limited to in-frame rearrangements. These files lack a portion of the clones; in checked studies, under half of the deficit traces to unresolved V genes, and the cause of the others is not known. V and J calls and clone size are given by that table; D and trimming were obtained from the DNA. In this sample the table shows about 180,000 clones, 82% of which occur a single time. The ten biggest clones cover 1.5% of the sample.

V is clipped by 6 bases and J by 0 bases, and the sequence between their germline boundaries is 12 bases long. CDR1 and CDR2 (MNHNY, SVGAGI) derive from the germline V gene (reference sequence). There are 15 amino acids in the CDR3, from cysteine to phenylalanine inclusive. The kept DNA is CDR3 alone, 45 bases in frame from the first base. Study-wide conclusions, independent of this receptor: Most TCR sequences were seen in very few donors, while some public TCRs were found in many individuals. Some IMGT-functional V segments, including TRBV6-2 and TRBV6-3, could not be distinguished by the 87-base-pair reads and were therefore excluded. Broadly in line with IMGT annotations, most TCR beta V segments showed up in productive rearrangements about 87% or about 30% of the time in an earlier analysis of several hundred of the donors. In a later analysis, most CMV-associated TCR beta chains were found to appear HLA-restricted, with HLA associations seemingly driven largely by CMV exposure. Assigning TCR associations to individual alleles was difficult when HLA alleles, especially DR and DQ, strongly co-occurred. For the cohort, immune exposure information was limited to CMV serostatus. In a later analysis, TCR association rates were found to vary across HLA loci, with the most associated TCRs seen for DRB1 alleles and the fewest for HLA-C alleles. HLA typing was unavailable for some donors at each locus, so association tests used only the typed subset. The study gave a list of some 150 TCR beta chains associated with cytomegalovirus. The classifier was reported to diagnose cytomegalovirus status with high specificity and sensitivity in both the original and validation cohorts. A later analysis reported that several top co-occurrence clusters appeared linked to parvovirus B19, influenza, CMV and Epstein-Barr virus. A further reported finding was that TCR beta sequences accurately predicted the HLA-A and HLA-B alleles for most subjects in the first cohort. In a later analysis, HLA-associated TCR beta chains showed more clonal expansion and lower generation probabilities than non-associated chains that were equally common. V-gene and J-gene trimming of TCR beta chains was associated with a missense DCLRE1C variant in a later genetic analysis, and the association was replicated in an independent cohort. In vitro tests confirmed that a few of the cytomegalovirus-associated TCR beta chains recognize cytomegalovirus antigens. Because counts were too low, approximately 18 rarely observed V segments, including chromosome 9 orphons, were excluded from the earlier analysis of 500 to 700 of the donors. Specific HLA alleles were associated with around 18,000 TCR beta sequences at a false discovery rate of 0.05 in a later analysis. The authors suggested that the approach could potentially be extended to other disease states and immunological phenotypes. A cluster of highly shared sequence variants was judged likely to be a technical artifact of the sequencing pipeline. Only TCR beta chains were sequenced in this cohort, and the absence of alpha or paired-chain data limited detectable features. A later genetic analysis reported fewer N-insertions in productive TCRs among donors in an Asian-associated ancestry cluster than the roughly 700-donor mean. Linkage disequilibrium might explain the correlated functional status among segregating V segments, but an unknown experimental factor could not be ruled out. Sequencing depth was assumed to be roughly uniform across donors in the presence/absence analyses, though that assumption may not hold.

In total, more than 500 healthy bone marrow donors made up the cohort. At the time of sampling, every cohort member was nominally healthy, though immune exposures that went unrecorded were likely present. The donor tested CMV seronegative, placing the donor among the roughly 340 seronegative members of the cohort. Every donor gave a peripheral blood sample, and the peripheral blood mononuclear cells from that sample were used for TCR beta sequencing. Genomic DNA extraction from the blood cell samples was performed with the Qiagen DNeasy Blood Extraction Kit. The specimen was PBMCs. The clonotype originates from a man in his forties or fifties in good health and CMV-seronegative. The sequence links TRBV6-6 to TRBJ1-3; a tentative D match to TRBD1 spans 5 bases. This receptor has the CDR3 CASSKDIFSGNTIYF. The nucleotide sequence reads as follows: TGTGCCAGCAGCAAGGACATCTTCTCTGGAAACACCATATATTTT.